Each of the 4 T cell receptor beta chains below was sequenced from the same sample in a study of shared clonotypes between healthy human individuals. CD45RO-negative, CCR7-positively selected cells formed the naive CD8 fraction, excluding terminally differentiated effector memory CD45RA+ cells. Using immunoSEQ multiplex PCR, the repertoire was profiled, and TCRdb retains in-frame clones only, with some absent. The data contain hundreds of thousands of clones, about 90% of them singletons. The sample taken for sequencing was naive CD8+ T cells sorted from blood. Every receptor here comes from a man aged 25 to 45 in good health.

The genes are TRBV10-3 and TRBJ2-5; possible D gene TRBD2, 5 bases. Between the trimmed V and J ends, which lost 3 bases and 1 base, there was a span of 24 bases. Germline loops: CDR1 ENHRY, CDR2 SYGVKD. CDR3 length: 19 amino acids. Written as DNA, the CDR3 is TGTGCCATCAGTGACCCGGTTGTCTACACGGGGTCGGGCCAAGAGACCCAGTACTTC. Its translation: CAISDPVVYTGSGQETQYF.

This chain connects TRBV4-3 to TRBJ2-3; the match to TRBD2 covers 12 bases. The CDR3 contains 15 residues. The V segment lost 4 bases and the J segment 3 bases; nucleotides outside the gene matches: 2. CDR1 and CDR2 from the germline V gene are LGHNA and YSLEER. CDR3: CASSPGLAGTDTQYF. The CDR3 region has the DNA TGCGCCAGCAGCCCCGGACTAGCGGGAACAGATACGCAGTATTTT.

The chain uses TRBV27 and TRBJ2-3, with 8 bases lining up with TRBD1. J lost 7 bases, V lost 2 bases, and 14 bases had no gene match. Germline V gene data show CDR1 as MNHEY and CDR2 as SMNVEV (reference sequence). The CDR3 loop spans 17 amino acids. The CDR3 DNA follows: TGTGCCAGCAGTTTACTCCAAGGACAGGGAGGCCGGAATACGCAGTATTTT. This encodes CASSLLQGQGGRNTQYF.

In its sample, this clone was seen once. The chain has TRBV28 and TRBJ2-7; the D gene is possibly TRBD1 (5 bases). Germline CDR1 MDHEN, CDR2 SYDVKM. V lost 7 bases and J 2 bases, leaving 12 bases between the germline ends. The CDR3 runs 13 residues. CDR3 loop: CASKGSPPYEQYF. CDR3 coding DNA: TGTGCCAGCAAGGGGTCTCCCCCCTACGAGCAGTACTTC.